These 9 T cell receptor beta chains share one sample of origin, sequenced in a study of CD8+CD57+ T cells in acquired aplastic anemia. All patients picked for sequencing had shown, by flow cytometry, an expansion of CD8+CD57+ cells. According to the study, genomic DNA was the template for TCR beta VDJ and CDR3 profiling. In TCRdb, the reads were re-called with MiXCR into one record per CDR3 protein. The profile shows around 210,000 distinct CDR3 sequences, about 62% of them singletons. Sequencing was carried out using sorted CD4+, CD8+, or CD8+CD57+ T cells (not recorded which) from PBMCs. These receptors were taken from a human donor with aplastic anemia.

Ten or more counts support this clonotype. The CDR3 sequence is CAISAIQRTEQSNYGYTF. CDR3 DNA sequence: TGTGCCATCAGTGCGATACAGAGGACAGAGCAAAGTAACTATGGCTACACCTTC. The chain employs TRBV10-3 and TRBJ1-2; a weak D match, TRBD1 (6 bases). Looked up from germline, CDR1 is ENHRY and CDR2 is SYGVKD. V lost 4 bases to trimming and J lost 1 base, with 22 bases between them. The CDR3 is made up of 18 amino acids.

The chain is built from TRBV10-1 and TRBJ2-1; 15 bases fit TRBD2. The length of the CDR3 is 15 residues. In germline, CDR1 is WNHNN, CDR2 SYGVQD (reference sequence). V lost 7 bases to trimming and J lost 8 bases; unmatched junction nucleotides: 6. The CDR3 protein is CASTSGTSGRYEQFF. DNA for the CDR3: TGCGCCAGCACCTCCGGGACTAGCGGGAGGTATGAGCAGTTCTTC.

Details on this clonotype: A much larger clone differs from this one at a single base, so this may be a read error. The chain has TRBV6-5 and TRBJ2-7; TRBD2 matches 7 bases. CDR1 and CDR2 from the germline V gene are MNHEY and SVGAGI. The CDR3 consists of 15 residues. Germline trimming cut 0 bases from V and 6 bases from J; bases unmatched to any gene: 8. The chain's CDR3 is CASSYSTIQRGEQYF. The CDR3 DNA reads as TGTGCCAGCAGTTACTCGACAATCCAGCGGGGCGAGCAGTACTTC.

J is TRBJ1-2 and V is TRBV29-1; no reliable D call. Trimming removed 5 bases at V and 5 bases at J, with 15 bases between. The CDR3 is 13 amino acids. In germline, CDR1 is SQVTM, CDR2 ANQGSEA. CDR3 sequence reads: CSVRSNTEYGYTF. CDR3 nucleotide sequence: TGCAGCGTTAGGAGTAATACGGAATATGGCTACACCTTC.

The chain uses TRBV7-9 and TRBJ2-3; D might be TRBD1 (6 bases). Trimming cost V 2 bases and J 5 bases, with 11 bases left between them. The CDR3 runs 14 residues. The germline CDR1 and CDR2 sequences are SEHNR and FQNEAQ (reference sequence). The CDR3 DNA follows: TGTGCCAGCAGCTTAATTGTAGGGGGAGATACGCAGTATTTT. Translating it yields CASSLIVGGDTQYF.

The CDR3 spells CASSIQSQASEQFF. CDR3 sequence (DNA): TGTGCCAGCAGCATCCAGTCTCAGGCCAGCGAGCAGTTCTTC. J is TRBJ2-1 and V is TRBV9; the D is unclear. Germline V gene lookup returns CDR1 SGDLS and CDR2 YYNGEE. Trimming removed 4 bases from V and 10 bases from J, with 18 bases in between. The CDR3 sequence is 14 residues long.

The V gene is TRBV10-2, the J gene TRBJ2-1; 9 nucleotides align to TRBD2. The CDR3 loop spans 15 amino acids. Germline values: CDR1 WSHSY, CDR2 SAAADI. V was clipped by 4 bases and J by 7 bases; unmatched bases: 8. The CDR3 DNA reads as TGCGCCAGCAGTGCCATTAGCGGGAGTAGAAATGAGCAGTTCTTC. Its translation is CASSAISGSRNEQFF.

The rearrangement uses TRBV9 and TRBJ2-5; D is ambiguous. The CDR3 totals 14 residues. Trimming cost V 3 bases and J 5 bases, with 14 bases left between them. Germline V CDR1 and CDR2: SGDLS, YYNGEE. This CDR3 reads CASSADLLGETQYF. The CDR3 DNA sequence: TGTGCCAGCAGCGCCGACCTTTTGGGGGAGACCCAGTACTTC.

The chain is built from TRBV5-1 and TRBJ1-2; 7 bases align to TRBD1. Germline V CDR1 and CDR2: SGHRS, YFSETQ. The length of the CDR3 is 15 residues. With 3 bases clipped from V and 2 bases from J, the junction kept 7 bases outside the gene matches. The CDR3 here is CASSSGQRPNYGYTF. CDR3 nucleotides: TGCGCCAGCAGCTCGGGACAGCGTCCAAACTATGGCTACACCTTC.